This TCR beta chain appears in the sequencing data of a study of blood T cell repertoires in COVID-19. The method was immunoSEQ multiplex PCR; TCRdb's version includes in-frame clones alone and lacks a portion of them. The sample comprises roughly 80,000 clones, over 75% of which are singletons, and roughly 10% rests with the top ten. CDR3 size: 14 residues. V shed 4 bases and J 11 bases; nucleotides not matched to a gene: 14. The germline CDR1 and CDR2 sequences are SGHRS and YFSETQ. The sample consisted of peripheral blood. The V call is TRBV5-1, the J call TRBJ1-1; TRBD1 aligns across 7 bases. This TCR came from a man aged 50-60 years with acute or convalescent COVID-19. In DNA, the CDR3 is TGCGCCAGCAGCATACGACAGGGCACCCCTAGGGCTTTCTTT. This gives the protein CASSIRQGTPRAFF.